This T cell receptor (beta chain) was documented in a study of resident and recirculating memory T cells in vitiligo. Assay: immunoSEQ multiplex PCR; the TCRdb copy retains only in-frame clones and omits some. The table shows more than 70,000 clones, with 92% occurring only once. Study-wide results and limits: TCR sequences were not conserved across biopsy sites or patients.

On this clone itself: The antigen is unknown.

Patients had received no treatment within the previous three months. The sample consisted of blood. The source of this sequence is a male donor with vitiligo.

In nucleotides, the CDR3 is TGTGCCAGCAGTGACGGAGGGGAAGCAAATGAGCAGTTCTTC. It translates to CASSDGGEANEQFF. The chain joins TRBV6-4 to TRBJ2-1, with D tentatively TRBD2 (6 bases). V lost 2 bases to trimming and J lost 7 bases, with 12 bases between them. CDR1 and CDR2 from the germline V gene are MRHNA and SNTAGT. The CDR3 totals 14 residues.